This entry lists 3 T cell receptor beta chains sequenced from one sample in a study of shared clonotypes between healthy human individuals. The naive CD8 fraction comprised CD45RO-negative cells positively selected for CCR7 and excluded terminally differentiated effector memory CD45RA+ cells. Only in-frame clones appear in the TCRdb table, and some are missing; sequencing was by immunoSEQ multiplex PCR. The sample carries almost 700,000 clones, 92% recorded once. The sequencing sample was made of naive CD8+ T cells sorted from blood. The receptors stem from a man aged 25-45 years in good health.

In DNA form, the CDR3 reads TGTGCCAGCAGTTACGCAGATACGCAGTATTTT. It is translated as CASSYADTQYF. The rearrangement joins TRBV6-6 to TRBJ2-3; D is unresolved. V lost 2 bases and J 4 bases, leaving 1 base between the germline ends. The CDR3 has 11 residues. Germline V lookup: CDR1 MNHNY, CDR2 SVGAGI (reference sequence).

The chain has TRBV7-9 and TRBJ1-4; possible D gene TRBD1, 6 bases. Germline CDR1 SEHNR, CDR2 FQNEAQ (reference sequence). The CDR3 has 13 amino acids. V was trimmed by 7 bases and J by 6 bases, leaving 12 bases between them. CDR3 amino acids: CASKTGADEKLFF. In DNA, the CDR3 is TGTGCCAGCAAAACGGGGGCGGATGAAAAACTGTTTTTT.

CDR3 sequence: CASSQRTVGDIQYF. In nucleotides, the CDR3 is TGTGCCAGCAGTCAGAGGACAGTTGGAGACATTCAGTACTTC. This sequence joins TRBV27 and TRBJ2-4; TRBD1 is a possible D gene (6 bases). Per germline, CDR1 MNHEY and CDR2 SMNVEV (reference sequence). The CDR3 is 14 amino acids. Trimming pared 5 bases from V and 8 bases from J, leaving 16 bases between.